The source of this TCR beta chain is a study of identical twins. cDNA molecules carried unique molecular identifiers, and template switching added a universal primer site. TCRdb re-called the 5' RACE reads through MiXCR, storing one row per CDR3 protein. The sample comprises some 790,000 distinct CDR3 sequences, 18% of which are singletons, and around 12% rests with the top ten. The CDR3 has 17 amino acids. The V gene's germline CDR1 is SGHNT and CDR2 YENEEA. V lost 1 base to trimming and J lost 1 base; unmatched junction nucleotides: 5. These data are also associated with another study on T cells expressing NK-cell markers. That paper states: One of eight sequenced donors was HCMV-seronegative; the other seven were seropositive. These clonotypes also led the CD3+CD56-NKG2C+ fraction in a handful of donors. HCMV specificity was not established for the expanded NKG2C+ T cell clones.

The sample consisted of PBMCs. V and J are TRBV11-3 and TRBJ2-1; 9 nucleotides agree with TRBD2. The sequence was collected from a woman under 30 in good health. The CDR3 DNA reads TGTGCCAGCAGCTTAGGGCCAGCGGGGGGTTCCTACAATGAGCAGTTCTTC. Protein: CASSLGPAGGSYNEQFF.